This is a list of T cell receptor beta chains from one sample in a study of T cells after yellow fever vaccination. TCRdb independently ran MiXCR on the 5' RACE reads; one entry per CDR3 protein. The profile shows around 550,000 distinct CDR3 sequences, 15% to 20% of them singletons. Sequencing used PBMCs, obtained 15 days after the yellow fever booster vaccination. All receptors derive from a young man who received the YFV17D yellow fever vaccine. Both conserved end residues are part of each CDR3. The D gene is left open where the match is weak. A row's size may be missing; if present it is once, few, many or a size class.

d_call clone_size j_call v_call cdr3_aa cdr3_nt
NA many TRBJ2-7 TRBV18 CASSPPSYEQYF TGTGCCAGCAGTCCTCCATCCTACGAGCAGTACTTC
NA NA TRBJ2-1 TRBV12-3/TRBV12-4 CASSVPNGAYNEQFF TGTGCCAGCAGTGTCCCTAACGGGGCTTACAATGAGCAGTTCTTC
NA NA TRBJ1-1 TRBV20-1 CSAPPVSTEAFF TGCAGTGCTCCACCCGTGAGTACTGAAGCTTTCTTT
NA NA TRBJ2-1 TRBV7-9 CASSFTNYNEQFF TGTGCCAGCAGCTTCACAAACTACAATGAGCAGTTCTTC
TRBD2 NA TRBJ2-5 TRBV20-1 CSASRRGGGQETQYF TGCAGTGCTAGTCGGAGGGGCGGGGGACAAGAGACCCAGTACTTC
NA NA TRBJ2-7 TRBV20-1 CSATGISSYEQYF TGCAGTGCTACCGGGATCAGCTCCTACGAGCAGTACTTC
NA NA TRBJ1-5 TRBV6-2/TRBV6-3 CASSYSSTTSLGNQPQHF TGTGCCAGCAGTTACTCGAGTACCACCTCTTTGGGCAATCAGCCCCAGCATTTT
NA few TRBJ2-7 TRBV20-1 CSARDHTLGEQYF TGCAGTGCTAGAGATCACACCCTCGGCGAGCAGTACTTC
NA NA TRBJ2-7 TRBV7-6 CASSFSQGPYEQYF TGTGCCAGCAGCTTTTCTCAGGGCCCCTACGAGCAGTACTTC
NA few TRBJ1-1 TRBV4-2 CASSQARDTEAFF TGTGCCAGCAGCCAAGCCAGGGACACTGAAGCTTTCTTT
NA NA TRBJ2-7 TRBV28 CASRPLTPGSYEQYF TGTGCCAGCAGACCCCTTACACCCGGGAGTTACGAGCAGTACTTC
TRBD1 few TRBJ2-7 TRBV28 CASSLVTGVAYEQYF TGTGCCAGCAGTTTAGTGACAGGGGTGGCCTACGAGCAGTACTTC
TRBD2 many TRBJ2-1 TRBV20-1 CSAPRGGLFNEQFF TGCAGTGCACCACGGGGGGGCCTTTTCAATGAGCAGTTCTTC
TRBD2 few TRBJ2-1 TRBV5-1 CASSSLLAGEGEQFF TGCGCCAGCAGCTCCCTTCTAGCGGGAGAGGGTGAGCAGTTCTTC